The clone carrying this TCR beta chain was recorded once. The antigen remains undetermined. The sample originates from a study of OX40 agonist ivuxolimab in advanced cancers. Study-wide context: Patients got intravenous ivuxolimab at 0.01 to 10 mg/kg every 2 weeks. People who had prior anti-PD-1, anti-PD-L1 or anti-CTLA-4 therapy could take part, and approximately 44% had some.

Study results and caveats: CD8+ T cells were the subset that, on average, had more expanded clones than CD4+. At 0.1 to 3.0 mg/kg and by week 6, clonal expansion occurred in CD4+ and CD8+ blood T cells.

TCRdb's table, derived via immunoSEQ multiplex PCR, lists solely in-frame clones and lacks some. Here the sample spans some 13,000 clones, around 74% being singletons. This CDR3 contains 13 residues. Germline V gene data show CDR1 as MNHEY and CDR2 as SVGAGI. Unmatched junction bases numbered 7, after V lost 5 bases and J lost 7 bases. The chain couples TRBV6-5 to TRBJ2-7; 8 bases line up with TRBD1. This material consisted of CD4+ or CD8+ T cells sorted from blood, taken in a trial of the OX40 agonist ivuxolimab. The sequence was obtained from an adult with an advanced solid tumor such as melanoma, head and neck, liver or kidney cancer. The CDR3 loop is CASSEDRAGEQYF. The CDR3 DNA follows: TGTGCCAGCAGTGAGGACAGGGCGGGGGAGCAGTACTTC.